A selection of T cell receptor beta chains follows, all from one sample in a study of T cells in Graves' hyperthyroidism and ophthalmopathy. TCRdb reprocessed the multiplex PCR reads via MiXCR and lists one record per CDR3 protein. The sample yields some 510,000 distinct CDR3 sequences, more than 45% seen once. The sequenced sample was peripheral blood or thyroid tissue (not recorded which). The receptors stem from a young woman with Graves' hyperthyroidism. The CDR3 runs from the conserved cysteine through the conserved F or W. The D gene is left open where the match is weak. Some rows have no size entry. The others give once, few or many, or a class for an expanded clone.

V gene	J gene	D gene	clone size	CDR3 protein	CDR3 DNA
TRBV7-9	TRBJ1-1	NA	NA	CASGTVPNTEAFF	TGTGCCAGCGGCACCGTCCCCAACACTGAAGCTTTCTTT
TRBV19	TRBJ1-2	NA	few	CASLLAGRPGYGYTF	TGTGCCAGTCTTCTCGCCGGTCGACCCGGGTATGGCTACACCTTC
TRBV7-6	TRBJ1-4	NA	NA	CASTLAQRSEKLFF	TGTGCTAGCACGTTGGCCCAAAGAAGTGAAAAACTGTTTTTT
TRBV7-9	TRBJ1-5	NA	NA	CASSQVSGPNQPQHF	TGCGCCAGCAGCCAAGTATCGGGTCCCAATCAGCCCCAGCATTTT
TRBV11-3	TRBJ2-2	NA	NA	CASSLGLLTGELFF	TGTGCCAGCAGCTTAGGCCTACTTACCGGGGAGCTGTTTTTT
TRBV6-1	TRBJ2-5	TRBD2	NA	CASRESGGRETQYF	TGTGCCAGCAGGGAAAGCGGGGGAAGAGAGACCCAGTACTTC
TRBV7-8	TRBJ2-7	NA	few	CASSSGPSGEQYF	TGTGCCAGCAGCAGCGGGCCCTCGGGCGAGCAGTACTTC
TRBV7-2	TRBJ2-7	TRBD1	NA	CASSLTGTGRDYEQYF	TGTGCCAGCAGCCTTACCGGGACAGGGCGTGACTACGAGCAGTACTTC
TRBV7-9	TRBJ1-1	NA	many	CASSINTEAFF	TGTGCCAGCAGCATTAACACTGAAGCTTTCTTT
TRBV9	TRBJ2-7	NA	NA	CASSALGEQYF	TGTGCCAGCAGCGCCCTAGGGGAGCAGTACTTC
TRBV15	TRBJ1-1	NA	many	CATSRLRGRGGGTEAFF	TGTGCCACCTCCAGACTTAGGGGCAGGGGCGGGGGCACTGAAGCTTTCTTT
TRBV11-1	TRBJ1-6	TRBD1	NA	CASSRTTGVVSPLHF	TGTGCCAGCAGTCGTACGACAGGGGTCGTTTCACCCCTCCACTTT
TRBV29-1	TRBJ2-7	NA	NA	CSVERGRGEQYF	TGCAGCGTTGAACGCGGAAGGGGCGAGCAGTACTTC
TRBV15	TRBJ1-1	NA	NA	CASSLGGATMNTEAFF	TGTGCCAGCAGTTTGGGGGGCGCTACGATGAACACTGAAGCTTTCTTT
TRBV7-2	TRBJ2-7	TRBD1	NA	CASSSTGVGTGVEQYF	TGTGCCAGCAGCTCGACAGGTGTTGGGACAGGGGTCGAGCAGTACTTC
TRBV5-1	TRBJ2-7	TRBD2	few	CASRLAAATYEQYF	TGCGCCAGCAGACTAGCGGCAGCGACCTACGAGCAGTACTTC
TRBV9	TRBJ1-2	NA	NA	CASSGGRFGGYTF	TGTGCCAGCAGCGGGGGACGGTTTGGAGGCTACACCTTC
TRBV10-3	TRBJ1-1	NA	NA	CAISESPGDTEAFF	TGTGCCATCAGTGAGTCGCCAGGGGACACTGAAGCTTTCTTT